A selection of T cell receptor beta chains follows, all from one sample in a study of regulatory T cells in long-lasting Graves disease. One entry per CDR3 protein, called by TCRdb with MiXCR from the multiplex PCR reads. The sample records a few hundred thousand distinct CDR3 sequences, less than 20% being singletons. The same specimen was also included in a second study, on T cells in Graves' hyperthyroidism and ophthalmopathy.

Here the sequenced sample was peripheral blood mononuclear cells (PBMCs), taken at new diagnosis, from a patient treated with antithyroid drugs. These receptors all come from a woman aged 18-29 years with Graves disease. Both conserved end residues are part of each CDR3. Fields, in order: D gene, J gene, V gene, clone size, CDR3 protein, CDR3 DNA. The D gene is left open where the match is weak. Size values are once, few and many counts, or a class for expanded clones, and some rows have none.

- TRBJ2-1 TRBV11-3 many CASSLGAEQFF TGTGCCAGCAGCTTAGGGGCTGAGCAGTTCTTC
TRBD2 TRBJ2-3 TRBV12-3/TRBV12-4 many CASSLVGRAVTDTQYF TGTGCCAGCAGTTTAGTTGGGAGGGCCGTTACAGATACGCAGTATTTT
TRBD1 TRBJ2-1 TRBV6-2/TRBV6-3 many CASSFRDRGNEQFF TGTGCCAGCAGTTTTAGGGACAGGGGCAATGAGCAGTTCTTC
- TRBJ2-1 TRBV28 - CASSSMIADTYNEQFF TGTGCCAGCAGTTCGATGATAGCTGACACCTACAATGAGCAGTTCTTC
TRBD1 TRBJ2-7 TRBV11-2 - CASSTRGTGSYEQYF TGTGCCAGCAGCACTAGAGGGACAGGCTCCTACGAGCAGTACTTC
TRBD2 TRBJ2-1 TRBV27 many CASRGLATNEQFF TGTGCCAGCAGAGGACTAGCGACTAATGAGCAGTTCTTC
TRBD2 TRBJ2-1 TRBV12-3/TRBV12-4 - CASSRTSGRFNEQFF TGTGCCAGCAGTCGGACTAGCGGGAGATTCAATGAGCAGTTCTTC
- TRBJ2-1 TRBV30 many CAWSPGNEQFF TGTGCCTGGAGTCCGGGGAATGAGCAGTTCTTC
- TRBJ2-1 TRBV28 few CASSMTSSEQFF TGTGCCAGCAGCATGACTAGTAGTGAGCAGTTCTTC
TRBD1 TRBJ2-1 TRBV7-3 - CASSIQGTGGVNEQFF TGTGCCAGCAGCATACAGGGGACAGGGGGGGTCAATGAGCAGTTCTTC
- TRBJ2-2 TRBV28 many CASRPHLDRALAGELFF TGTGCCAGCAGACCCCACCTAGATAGGGCTTTGGCCGGGGAGCTGTTTTTT
TRBD1 TRBJ1-2 TRBV6-1 - CASTTGTDFYGYTF TGTGCCAGCACCACCGGGACAGATTTCTATGGCTACACCTTC
- TRBJ1-2 TRBV5-1 many CASSLIYNYGYTF TGCGCCAGCAGCTTGATATATAACTATGGCTACACCTTC
- TRBJ2-7 TRBV6-2/TRBV6-3 many CASSYDVPYEQYF TGTGCCAGCAGTTACGACGTCCCCTACGAGCAGTACTTC
- TRBJ2-1 TRBV7-8 - CASSLDSQRLTTYNEQFF TGTGCCAGCAGCTTAGATTCCCAAAGACTAACCACATACAATGAGCAGTTCTTC
- TRBJ1-1 TRBV20-1 many CSASDRRTEAFF TGCAGTGCTAGTGACAGGCGGACTGAAGCTTTCTTT
TRBD1 TRBJ1-1 TRBV29-1 - CSAGGGSTEAFF TGCAGCGCAGGGGGCGGATCCACTGAAGCTTTCTTT
- TRBJ2-3 TRBV3-1 - CASSGGVGTKDNF TGTGCCAGCAGCGGGGGCGTCGGGACTAAGGACAATTTT
- TRBJ2-3 TRBV6-2/TRBV6-3 few CASNLGVDTQYF TGTGCCAGCAATTTAGGGGTGGATACGCAGTATTTT
TRBD2 TRBJ2-7 TRBV20-1 many CSAKNPGTRGSYEQYF TGCAGTGCTAAAAATCCCGGGACTAGGGGATCCTACGAGCAGTACTTC
- TRBJ1-1 TRBV2 many CASSDGALNTEAFF TGTGCCAGCAGTGACGGGGCCCTGAACACTGAAGCTTTCTTT
TRBD2 TRBJ2-1 TRBV7-3 many CASSPSGETYNEQFF TGTGCCAGCAGCCCTAGCGGGGAAACCTACAATGAGCAGTTCTTC
TRBD1 TRBJ2-7 TRBV28 many CASSRSTGGYEQYF TGTGCCAGCAGTCGATCAACAGGGGGCTACGAGCAGTACTTC
TRBD2 TRBJ2-1 TRBV24-1 many CATSEYGLAGGGEQFF TGTGCCACCAGTGAATACGGACTAGCGGGAGGGGGAGAGCAGTTCTTC
- TRBJ2-5 TRBV4-1 few CASSQDSTVQETQYF TGCGCCAGCAGCCAAGATTCAACAGTCCAAGAGACCCAGTACTTC
TRBD1 TRBJ1-2 TRBV20-1 - CSARSTGADYTF TGCAGTGCTAGATCGACAGGGGCTGACTACACCTTC
TRBD2 TRBJ2-1 TRBV12-3/TRBV12-4 many CASSLAGASNEQFF TGTGCCAGCAGCCTAGCGGGAGCCTCCAATGAGCAGTTCTTC
- TRBJ2-1 TRBV3-1 - CASSQRVGLGTLYNEQFF TGTGCCAGCAGCCAAAGGGTTGGACTCGGGACGCTCTACAATGAGCAGTTCTTC
- TRBJ2-2 TRBV29-1 - CSSPALENTGELFF TGCAGCAGCCCGGCTCTAGAAAACACCGGGGAGCTGTTTTTT
TRBD2 TRBJ2-1 TRBV12-3/TRBV12-4 many CASSLVGTSGYNEQFF TGTGCCAGCAGTTTAGTGGGGACTAGCGGGTACAATGAGCAGTTCTTC
TRBD1 TRBJ1-2 TRBV4-2 few CASSPDLTGGGYTF TGTGCCAGCAGCCCAGATCTGACAGGGGGCGGCTACACCTTC
TRBD1 TRBJ1-4 TRBV7-8 - CAGSLGHRGGEKLFF TGTGCCGGCAGCTTAGGCCACAGGGGAGGAGAAAAACTGTTTTTT
- TRBJ2-5 TRBV29-1 few CSVGAPYQETQYF TGCAGCGTTGGGGCCCCGTACCAAGAGACCCAGTACTTC
TRBD2 TRBJ2-5 TRBV20-1 many CSATGTSGKQETQYF TGCAGTGCTACAGGGACTAGCGGGAAGCAAGAGACCCAGTACTTC
- TRBJ2-4 TRBV12-3/TRBV12-4 many CASTLQGGLRAKNIQYF TGTGCCAGCACCCTTCAGGGGGGCTTAAGGGCCAAAAACATTCAGTACTTC
TRBD1 TRBJ2-3 TRBV11-3 many CASTSALTGVGDTQYF TGTGCCAGCACCTCAGCCTTGACAGGGGTTGGAGATACGCAGTATTTT